This T cell receptor beta chain was sequenced during a study of beta chain features in type 1 diabetes. Across the study: Researchers looked at 85 million to 110 million sorted cells across all samples.

This clone was observed a few times. Its antigen is currently unknown. Sorting that relied on CD45RO/CCR7/CD25/CD127/CD95/CD27 yielded CD4+ naive, central memory, regulatory and stem cell-like memory cells. The authors reverse transcribed all of the isolated RNA, so sequencing captured expressed TCRB transcripts. Sequencing used immunoSEQ multiplex PCR; TCRdb keeps in-frame clones, though not all of them. The profile shows about 350,000 clones, roughly 21% of them singletons. The study, taken as a whole, reports: Naive, central memory and Treg TCRB repertoires appeared more alike in patients than in healthy donors.

In germline, CDR1 is SEHNR, CDR2 FQNEAQ (reference sequence). This CDR3 comprises 15 residues. Trimming cost V 4 bases and J 2 bases; bases outside gene matches: 5. The chain couples TRBV7-9 to TRBJ2-7; 10 bases are a match to TRBD2. This clonotype originated in a woman between 18 and 30 years old in good health. The sample comprised naive CD4+ T cells from blood. Here the CDR3 reads CASSSSGRATYEQYF. The CDR3 DNA reads TGTGCCAGCAGCTCAAGCGGGAGGGCAACCTACGAGCAGTACTTC.